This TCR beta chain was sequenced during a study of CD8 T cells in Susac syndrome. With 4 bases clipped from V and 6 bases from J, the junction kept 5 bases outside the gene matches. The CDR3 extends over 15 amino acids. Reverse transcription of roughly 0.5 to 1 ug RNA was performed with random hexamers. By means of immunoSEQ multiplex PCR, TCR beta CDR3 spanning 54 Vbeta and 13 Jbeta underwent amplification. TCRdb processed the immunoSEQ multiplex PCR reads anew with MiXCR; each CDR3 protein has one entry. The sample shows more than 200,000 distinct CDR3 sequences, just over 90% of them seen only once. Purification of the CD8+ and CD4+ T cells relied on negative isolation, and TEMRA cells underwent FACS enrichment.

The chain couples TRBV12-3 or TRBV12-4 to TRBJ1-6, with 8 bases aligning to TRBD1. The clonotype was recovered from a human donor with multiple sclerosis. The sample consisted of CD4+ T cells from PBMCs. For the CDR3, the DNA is TGTGCCAGCAGTTACCAGGGGGCCAGTAATTCACCCCTCCACTTT. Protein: CASSYQGASNSPLHF.